Following are 15 T cell receptor beta chains from one sample sequenced in a study of graft-versus-host responses after intestinal transplantation. Only in-frame clones appear in the TCRdb table, and some are missing; sequencing was by immunoSEQ multiplex PCR. The repertoire has more than 20,000 clones, 85% to 90% of them found once; the top ten carry approximately 5%. The specimen was PBMCs, collected around 65 days after intestinal transplantation. The source of these receptors is a human patient who received an intestinal transplant, so some T cells may come from the graft donor.

V and J are TRBV6-4 and TRBJ1-6; 7 positions agree with TRBD1. The V gene's germline CDR1 is MRHNA and CDR2 SNTAGT. The CDR3 loop spans 15 amino acids. V trimming: 3 bases; J trimming: 7 bases; junction bases outside the gene matches: 6. The DNA for the CDR3 is TGTGCCAGCAGTGATACAGGGGAGGGGAATTCACCCCTCCACTTT. Its protein product is CASSDTGEGNSPLHF.

The CDR3 loop reads CASSLFLDSVTFF. The CDR3 DNA reads TGCGCCAGCAGCTTGTTCCTCGATAGTGTAACTTTCTTT. J is TRBJ1-1 and V is TRBV5-1; D is uncertain. Germline loops: CDR1 SGHRS, CDR2 YFSETQ. The CDR3 runs 13 residues. V shed 1 base and J shed 12 bases, with 16 bases lying between them.

V and J are TRBV6-5 and TRBJ1-4; D gene unclear. The CDR3 runs 14 residues. Germline V gives CDR1 MNHEY, CDR2 SVGAGI. Trimming cost V 0 bases and J 4 bases, with 6 bases left between them. CDR3 loop: CASSYSGNNEKLFF. CDR3 bases: TGTGCCAGCAGTTACTCGGGCAATAATGAAAAACTGTTTTTT.

The gene calls are TRBV19 and TRBJ2-1; 7 bases agree with TRBD2. V lost 3 bases, J lost 7 bases, and 9 bases stayed unmatched. CDR1 and CDR2 (germline): LNHDA, SQIVND (reference sequence). CDR3 length: 15 amino acids. The CDR3 DNA follows: TGTGCCAGTAGTATCCCTTCTAGCGGTTATAATGAGCAGTTCTTC. This sequence encodes CASSIPSSGYNEQFF.

V usage is TRBV19 and J usage is TRBJ1-2; tentatively, D is TRBD1 (6 bases). Germline V lookup: CDR1 LNHDA, CDR2 SQIVND (reference sequence). The CDR3 is 13 amino acids. The ends were cut back, 3 bases at V and 6 bases at J, with 11 bases in the middle. CDR3: CASSIDRKNGYTF. The CDR3 DNA sequence: TGTGCCAGTAGTATCGACAGGAAAAATGGCTACACCTTC.

This clone was detected once. The rearrangement uses TRBV9 and TRBJ1-2; D not resolved. CDR1 is SGDLS and CDR2 is YYNGEE in the germline V gene. V shed 0 bases and J shed 8 bases, with 8 bases lying between them. This CDR3 comprises 12 residues. The CDR3 DNA is TGTGCCAGCAGCGTAGATGGAAGAGGCTACACCTTC. This sequence encodes CASSVDGRGYTF.

This clone was seen a few times. CDR3 sequence (DNA): TGTGCCAGCAGCCGGACAGGGGGCACTGAAGCTTTCTTT. This encodes CASSRTGGTEAFF. The chain couples TRBV5-6 to TRBJ1-1, with 10 nucleotides matching TRBD1. Germline values: CDR1 SGHDT, CDR2 YYEEEE. The CDR3 has 13 residues. Trimming at V came to 4 bases and at J to 4 bases, leaving 1 base not matched to a gene.

The V and J genes are TRBV13 and TRBJ2-2, with D uncertain. The ends were cut back, 1 base at V and 3 bases at J, with 12 bases in the middle. The length of the CDR3 is 16 residues. Germline lookup yields CDR1 PRHDT and CDR2 FYEKMQ (reference sequence). The CDR3 here is CASSLDKVPDTGELFF. CDR3 coding DNA: TGTGCCAGCAGCTTAGATAAGGTCCCGGACACCGGGGAGCTGTTTTTT.

With respect to this clone: No DNA is shown, since the ends of the CDR3 on it are uncertain; the CDR3 is the one TCRdb lists. The gene calls are TRBV21-1 and TRBJ2-5; no DNA check was done on the table's D call, TRBD1. TRBV21-1 is given as a pseudogene. The CDR3 spans 16 residues, counting both ends. CDR3 in amino acids: CASSKFGRGIGETQYF.

This clone has only a few counts. The chain uses TRBV5-4 and TRBJ1-2; possible D gene TRBD1, 5 bases. The CDR3 spans 18 residues. Per germline, CDR1 SGHNT and CDR2 YYREEE (reference sequence). Trimming pared 4 bases from V and 8 bases from J, leaving 30 bases between. The CDR3 coding sequence is TGTGCCAGCAGCACATTCGTTCCGCGGGAGGGGCCCACGGGGGGCTACACCTTC. Translating it yields CASSTFVPREGPTGGYTF.

V gene TRBV19 combines with J gene TRBJ2-1; D is possibly TRBD2 (6 bases). This CDR3 has 14 amino acids. Trimming stripped 4 bases from V and 5 bases from J, with 12 bases between. CDR1 is LNHDA, CDR2 SQIVND, per germline (reference sequence). Here the CDR3 reads CASSSWGLNNEQFF. The CDR3 nucleotides are TGTGCCAGTAGTAGTTGGGGACTGAACAATGAGCAGTTCTTC.

This clone was found a few times. The chain has TRBV11-2 and TRBJ2-2, with D possibly matching TRBD2 (6 bases). Germline V CDR1 and CDR2: SGHAT, FQNNGV. Trimming removed 2 bases at V and 0 bases at J, with 16 bases between. The length of the CDR3 is 18 residues. The CDR3 is CASSLSRGSVSNTGELFF. The CDR3 bases are TGTGCCAGCAGCTTATCGCGGGGTAGCGTATCGAACACCGGGGAGCTGTTTTTT.

The chain couples TRBV4-3 to TRBJ1-1; D is ambiguous. The CDR3 consists of 17 residues. Trimming left V 0 bases short and J 11 bases short, with 25 bases between. Germline V CDR1 and CDR2: LGHNA, YSLEER. For the CDR3, the DNA is TGCGCCAGCAGCCAAGAACTTTTGGAGGGTCCGTACAGTATGGCTTTCTTT. Its translation: CASSQELLEGPYSMAFF.

The genes are TRBV6-6 and TRBJ2-7; TRBD2 agrees at 7 bases. Trimming cost V 4 bases and J 2 bases; bases outside gene matches: 8. The CDR3 is 15 amino acids. The germline CDR1 and CDR2 sequences are MNHNY and SVGAGI (reference sequence). Written as DNA, the CDR3 is TGTGCCAGCAGTTCTTATCGGGGGGTCCCCTACGAGCAGTACTTC. This sequence encodes CASSSYRGVPYEQYF.

The V call is TRBV6-6, the J call TRBJ2-7; 9 bases align to TRBD1. There are 14 residues in the CDR3. The junction had 6 bases not matched to a gene; V was cut back by 6 bases and J by 3 bases. Germline-derived CDR1 and CDR2 are MNHNY and SVGAGI (reference sequence). The CDR3 DNA reads as TGTGCCAGCAGGCCGGGACAGGGTGTCTACGAGCAGTACTTC. It yields the protein CASRPGQGVYEQYF.